Following are 26 T cell receptor beta chains from one sample sequenced in a study of blood T cell repertoires in COVID-19. The repertoire was sequenced with immunoSEQ multiplex PCR; TCRdb's copy has only in-frame clones and lacks some. The sample shows about 410,000 clones, about 90% of them seen only once. The source material was PBMCs or T cells enriched from blood (not recorded which). These TCRs come from a woman under 40 who had recovered from COVID-19.

This chain uses TRBV2 with TRBJ2-2, with 7 positions matching TRBD1. Germline CDR1 and CDR2: SNHLY and FYNNEI. V shed 5 bases, J shed 12 bases, and the junction held 6 bases outside the gene matches. This CDR3 has 12 amino acids. CDR3 loop: CASSIGTEKLFF. In DNA, the CDR3 is TGTGCCAGCAGTATCGGGACAGAGAAGCTGTTTTTT.

This chain connects TRBV12-5 to TRBJ2-3, with 8 nucleotides matching TRBD1. CDR1 LGHNT and CDR2 FRNRAP come from the germline V gene. Losses at the gene ends were 4 bases for V and 7 bases for J; bases not matched to a gene: 7. The CDR3 is 14 residues long. In nucleotides, the CDR3 is TGTGCTAGTGGTTCGCCTGACAGGGGTAATACGCAGTATTTT. Protein: CASGSPDRGNTQYF.

This clone was recorded only once. The chain is built from TRBV7-9 and TRBJ1-4; D not resolved. The V and J ends lost 0 bases and 0 bases respectively, with 8 bases between them. The CDR3 runs to 16 residues. In germline, CDR1 is SEHNR, CDR2 FQNEAQ (reference sequence). The CDR3 loop reads CASSLALGATNEKLFF. The CDR3 bases are TGTGCCAGCAGCTTAGCGTTAGGAGCAACTAATGAAAAACTGTTTTTT.

The V call is TRBV20-1, the J call TRBJ2-7; 11 nucleotides line up with TRBD1. The trim removed 3 bases at V and 2 bases at J, leaving 6 bases unmatched. CDR1 is DFQATT and CDR2 is SNEGSKA in the germline V gene (reference sequence). The CDR3 extends over 15 amino acids. The CDR3 nucleotides are TGCAGTGCTAGTGGACAGGGGGCCAACACCTACGAGCAGTACTTC. Its protein product is CSASGQGANTYEQYF.

The chain couples TRBV7-9 to TRBJ1-2; maybe TRBD1 (5 bases). Germline CDR1 SEHNR, CDR2 FQNEAQ (reference sequence). The CDR3 sequence is 12 residues long. V lost 3 bases and J 6 bases, leaving 8 bases between the germline ends. The CDR3 loop reads CASSFRGDGYTF. The CDR3 DNA reads TGTGCCAGCAGCTTCCGGGGGGATGGCTACACCTTC. Supplemented by reference TRBV7-9 and TRBJ1-2, the full variable domain reads DTGVSQNPRHKITKRGQNVTFRCDPISEHNRLYWYRQTLGQGPEFLTYFQNEAQLEKSRLLSDRFSAERPKGSFSTLEIQRTEQGDSAMYLCASSFRGDGYTFGSGTRLTVV.

The rearrangement joins TRBV29-1 to TRBJ2-5, with TRBD1 matching 8 bases. V trimming: 4 bases; J trimming: 1 base; junction bases outside the gene matches: 5. The CDR3 loop spans 14 amino acids. CDR1 and CDR2 from the germline V gene are SQVTM and ANQGSEA. In DNA form, the CDR3 reads TGCAGCGTTGTGACAGGGGCGATCCAAGAGACCCAGTACTTC. Protein product: CSVVTGAIQETQYF.

The chain joins TRBV11-1 to TRBJ2-1, with D perhaps matching TRBD1 (6 bases). Per germline, CDR1 SGHAT and CDR2 FQDESV (reference sequence). Trimming left V 5 bases short and J 4 bases short, with 9 bases between. This CDR3 has 13 residues. The CDR3 loop is CASSPGQYNEQFF. CDR3 sequence (DNA): TGTGCCAGCAGCCCCGGACAGTACAATGAGCAGTTCTTC.

The chain has TRBV11-3 and TRBJ2-3, with 7 nucleotides matching TRBD2. The ends lost 1 base at V and 1 base at J; junction bases unmatched: 5. CDR1 is SGHNT and CDR2 is YENEEA in the germline V gene. This CDR3 region has 16 residues. The CDR3 sequence is CASSLGPRGGTDTQYF. The CDR3 DNA reads TGTGCCAGCAGCTTAGGGCCCCGGGGGGGCACAGATACGCAGTATTTT.

V usage is TRBV7-8 and J usage is TRBJ1-1, with D maybe TRBD1 (5 bases). The CDR3 length is 17 residues. The V end lost 1 base, the J end lost 6 bases, and 21 bases lay between the germline ends. Germline CDR1 and CDR2: SGHVS and FQNEAQ. CDR3 amino acids: CASSLGRVLGWAAEAFF. The CDR3, as DNA: TGTGCCAGCAGCTTAGGCAGGGTTCTGGGCTGGGCGGCTGAAGCTTTCTTT.

V is TRBV9 and J is TRBJ2-1; TRBD2 agrees at 12 bases. Germline V lookup: CDR1 SGDLS, CDR2 YYNGEE. This CDR3 has 19 amino acids. The V gene end was trimmed by 4 bases and the J gene end by 2 bases; junction bases not matched to a gene: 13. The DNA for the CDR3 is TGTGCCAGCAGCAACGGACTAGCGGGAATCGGAGCCCCCTACAATGAGCAGTTCTTC. Translated: CASSNGLAGIGAPYNEQFF.

This clone came up once. The V and J genes are TRBV27 and TRBJ2-3; 10 bases line up with TRBD2. V lost 3 bases to trimming and J lost 8 bases; unmatched junction nucleotides: 8. Germline values: CDR1 MNHEY, CDR2 SMNVEV (reference sequence). The CDR3 consists of 15 residues. CDR3 sequence reads: CASSLGSGRPGTQYF. The DNA for the CDR3 is TGTGCCAGCAGTTTGGGTAGCGGGAGGCCAGGTACGCAGTATTTT.

This chain uses TRBV6-1 with TRBJ1-5; unclear D gene. V gave up 2 bases and J gave up 5 bases, with 7 bases separating them. The CDR3 extends over 13 amino acids. Germline CDR1 reads MNHNS; CDR2 reads SASEGT. DNA for the CDR3: TGTGCCAGCAGTGAACAGGTAGATCAGCCCCAGCATTTT. Its translation is CASSEQVDQPQHF.

Comments on this clone: The sample holds other DNA sequences that translate to the same CDR3. This chain uses TRBV28 with TRBJ2-1, with D perhaps matching TRBD1 (5 bases). V was clipped by 5 bases and J by 0 bases, with 8 bases between them. CDR1 is MDHEN and CDR2 is SYDVKM in the germline V gene. The CDR3 sequence is 14 residues long. CDR3 loop: CASSQGGSYNEQFF. CDR3 sequence (DNA): TGTGCCAGCAGTCAGGGCGGCTCCTACAATGAGCAGTTCTTC.

J is TRBJ2-3 and V is TRBV6-2 or TRBV6-3; TRBD2 matches at 13 bases. The CDR3 length is 17 residues. J was trimmed by 5 bases and V by 2 bases; bases with no gene match: 7. The germline gives CDR1 MNHEY, CDR2 SVGEGT. This chain's CDR3 is CASSYPTSGRAGDTQYF. The CDR3 DNA reads as TGTGCCAGCAGTTACCCCACTAGCGGGAGGGCCGGAGATACGCAGTATTTT.

The V and J genes are TRBV30 and TRBJ1-6; tentative D call: TRBD1 (5 bases). Germline V gives CDR1 GTSNPN, CDR2 SVGIG (reference sequence). V lost 3 bases, J lost 9 bases, and 12 bases lay in between. This CDR3 is built from 13 residues. Here the CDR3 DNA reads TGTGCCTGGAGCACGGGGGTAGCTTCACCCCTCCACTTT. It is translated as CAWSTGVASPLHF.

The gene calls are TRBV2 and TRBJ1-1; 7 bases are a match to TRBD1. This CDR3 is built from 15 residues. CDR1 is SNHLY and CDR2 is FYNNEI in the germline V gene. The junction had 6 bases not matched to a gene; V was cut back by 5 bases and J by 0 bases. This CDR3 reads CASSPRGRMNTEAFF. CDR3 nucleotide sequence: TGTGCCAGCAGTCCTAGGGGGCGGATGAACACTGAAGCTTTCTTT. The full variable domain, with the rest looked up from reference TRBV2 and TRBJ1-1, is EPEVTQTPSHQVTQMGQEVILRCVPISNHLYFYWYRQILGQKVEFLVSFYNNEISEKSEIFDDQFSVERPDGSNFTLKIRSTKLEDSAMYFCASSPRGRMNTEAFFGQGTRLTVV.

The chain joins TRBV6-5 to TRBJ1-2; 8 nucleotides align to TRBD1. The CDR3 loop spans 15 amino acids. The V and J ends lost 2 bases and 6 bases, in that order; junction bases with no gene match: 8. CDR1 is MNHEY, CDR2 SVGAGI, per germline. CDR3 sequence reads: CASSYDPGGLDGYTF. CDR3 sequence (DNA): TGTGCCAGCAGTTACGATCCAGGGGGCTTGGATGGCTACACCTTC.

This chain connects TRBV5-1 to TRBJ1-2; D uncertain. The CDR3 runs 16 residues. Between the trimmed V and J ends, which lost 3 bases and 4 bases, there was a span of 19 bases. Germline V CDR1 and CDR2: SGHRS, YFSETQ. The CDR3 coding sequence is TGCGCCAGCAGCTCAACCTCCCAGGCAAACATCTATGGCTACACCTTC. This translates into CASSSTSQANIYGYTF.

The V call is TRBV29-1, the J call TRBJ2-5; 8 nucleotides line up with TRBD1. Trimming took 4 bases from V and 2 from J; bases not matched to a gene: 6. CDR1 is SQVTM and CDR2 is ANQGSEA in the germline V gene. The CDR3 has 14 amino acids. The CDR3 coding sequence is TGCAGCGTTGCCCCTGGGACAGGACAAGAGACCCAGTACTTC. This translates into CSVAPGTGQETQYF.

The gene calls are TRBV30 and TRBJ2-1; a weak D match, TRBD2 (5 bases). V was pared by 0 bases and J by 2 bases, with 11 bases between. The CDR3 contains 15 residues. From germline, CDR1 is GTSNPN and CDR2 SVGIG (reference sequence). The CDR3 spells CAWSVLSGPYNEQFF. DNA of the CDR3: TGTGCCTGGAGTGTACTCAGCGGTCCCTACAATGAGCAGTTCTTC.

The chain combines TRBV18 with TRBJ1-2, with 7 bases aligning to TRBD1. The CDR3 extends over 13 amino acids. J gave up 4 bases and V 6 bases, and 5 bases lay outside the gene matches. Germline CDR1 reads KGHSH; CDR2 reads LQKENI. CDR3 sequence: CASSRQGRYGYTF. The CDR3, as DNA: TGTGCCAGCTCGCGACAGGGACGCTATGGCTACACCTTC.

J is TRBJ1-6 and V is TRBV5-4; 9 positions match TRBD1. With V trimmed by 3 bases and J by 6 bases, 7 bases remained unmatched. Germline V gene sequence: CDR1 SGHNT, CDR2 YYREEE (reference sequence). The CDR3 is 16 amino acids. CDR3 sequence: CASSSSGTGTNSPLHF. For the CDR3, the DNA is TGTGCCAGCAGCTCTTCGGGGACAGGGACTAATTCACCCCTCCACTTT.

The chain is built from TRBV16 and TRBJ2-5; D perhaps matches TRBD2 (6 bases). Between the trimmed V and J ends, which lost 1 base and 5 bases, there was a span of 11 bases. From germline, CDR1 is KGHSY and CDR2 FQNENV. This CDR3 region has 14 residues. The CDR3 coding sequence is TGTGCCAGCAGCCAATTGCGGGGCGGCGAGACCCAGTACTTC. This gives the protein CASSQLRGGETQYF.

The CDR3 region is CASRDSQSLPLHF. In nucleotides, the CDR3 is TGCGCCAGCAGGGATTCACAGTCCTTGCCCCTCCACTTT. The chain carries TRBV4-1 and TRBJ1-6; unclear D gene. CDR1 and CDR2 (germline): MGHRA, YSYEKL. Trimming took off 6 bases at V and 13 bases at J, with 16 bases between the two ends. The CDR3 runs to 13 residues.

The chain has TRBV13 and TRBJ1-2; 7 nucleotides line up with TRBD1. Germline-derived CDR1 and CDR2 are PRHDT and FYEKMQ (reference sequence). This CDR3 contains 16 residues. After removal of 4 bases from V and 5 bases from J, the junction contained 13 bases not matched to a gene. The CDR3 DNA is TGTGCCAGCAGCTCCTCGGGACAGAGGTTTTCTTATGGCTACACCTTC. Protein sequence: CASSSSGQRFSYGYTF.

The genes are TRBV7-2 and TRBJ1-2; TRBD1 agrees at 10 bases. CDR3 length: 16 amino acids. After removal of 0 bases from V and 7 bases from J, the junction contained 8 bases not matched to a gene. Germline lookup yields CDR1 SGHTA and CDR2 FQGNSA. The CDR3 DNA follows: TGTGCCAGCAGCTTAGCCGGGACAGGGGTTTTCGTTGGCTACACCTTC. Translating it yields CASSLAGTGVFVGYTF.